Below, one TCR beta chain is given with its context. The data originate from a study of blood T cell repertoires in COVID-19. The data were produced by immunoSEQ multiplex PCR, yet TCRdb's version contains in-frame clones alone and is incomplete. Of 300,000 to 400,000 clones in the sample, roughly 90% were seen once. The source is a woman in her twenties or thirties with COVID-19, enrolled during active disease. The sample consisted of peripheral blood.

DNA for the CDR3: TGTGCCACCAGTGATCCCGACAGGTTATACAATGAGCAGTTCTTC. It yields the protein CATSDPDRLYNEQFF. The rearrangement joins TRBV24-1 to TRBJ2-1, with D tentatively TRBD1 (6 bases). With 3 bases removed from V and 4 bases from J, the gap between germline ends came to 12 bases. Germline CDR1 is KGHDR and CDR2 is SFDVKD. There are 15 residues in the CDR3.